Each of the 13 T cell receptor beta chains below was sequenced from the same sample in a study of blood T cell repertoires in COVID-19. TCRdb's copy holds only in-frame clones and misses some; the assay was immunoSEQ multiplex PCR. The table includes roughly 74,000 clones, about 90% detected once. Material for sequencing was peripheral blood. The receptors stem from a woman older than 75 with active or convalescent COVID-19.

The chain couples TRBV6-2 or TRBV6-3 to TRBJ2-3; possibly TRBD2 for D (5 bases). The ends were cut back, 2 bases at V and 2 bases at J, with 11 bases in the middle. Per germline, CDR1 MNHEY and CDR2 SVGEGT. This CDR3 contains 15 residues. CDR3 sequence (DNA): TGTGCCAGCAGTTACGACTACCACCTCACAGATACGCAGTATTTT. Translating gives CASSYDYHLTDTQYF.

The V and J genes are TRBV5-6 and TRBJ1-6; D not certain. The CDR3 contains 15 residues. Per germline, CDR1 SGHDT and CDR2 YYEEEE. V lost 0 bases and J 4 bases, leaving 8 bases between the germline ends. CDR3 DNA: TGTGCCAGCAGCTTGGCCCGGGAGTATAATTCACCCCTCCACTTT. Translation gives CASSLAREYNSPLHF. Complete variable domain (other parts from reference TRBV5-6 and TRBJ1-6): DAGVTQSPTHLIKTRGQQVTLRCSPKSGHDTVSWYQQALGQGPQFIFQYYEEEERQRGNFPDRFSGHQFPNYSSELNVNALLLGDSALYLCASSLAREYNSPLHFGNGTRLTVT.

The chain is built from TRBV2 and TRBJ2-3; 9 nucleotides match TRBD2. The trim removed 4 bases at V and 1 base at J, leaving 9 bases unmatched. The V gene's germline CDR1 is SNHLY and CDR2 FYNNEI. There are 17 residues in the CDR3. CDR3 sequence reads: CASSASPAGGRTDTQYF. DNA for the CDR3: TGTGCCAGCAGTGCCTCCCCCGCGGGGGGGCGCACAGATACGCAGTATTTT.

CDR3: CASSDLTRGGSQFF. CDR3 sequence (DNA): TGTGCCAGCAGCGACCTGACTAGGGGGGGATCTCAGTTCTTC. The V gene is TRBV9, the J gene TRBJ2-1; maybe TRBD2 (7 bases). Trimming shortened V by 3 bases and J by 13 bases, and 20 bases separated the two germline ends. Germline CDR1 SGDLS, CDR2 YYNGEE. The CDR3 covers 14 residues.

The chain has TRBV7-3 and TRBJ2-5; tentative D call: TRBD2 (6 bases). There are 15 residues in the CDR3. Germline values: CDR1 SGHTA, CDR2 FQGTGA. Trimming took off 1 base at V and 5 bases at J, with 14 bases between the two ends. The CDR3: CASSLRGSGRETQYF. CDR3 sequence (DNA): TGTGCCAGCAGCTTAAGAGGAAGTGGGAGGGAGACCCAGTACTTC. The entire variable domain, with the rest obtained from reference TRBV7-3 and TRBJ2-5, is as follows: GAGVSQTPSNKVTEKGKYVELRCDPISGHTALYWYRQSLGQGPEFLIYFQGTGAADDSGLPNDRFFAVRPEGSVSTLKIQRTERGDSAVYLCASSLRGSGRETQYFGPGTRLLVL.

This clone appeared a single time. The DNA of the CDR3 is TGTGCCAGCAGCTCCGGGACAGGGATCGATGGCTACACCTTC. Translation: CASSSGTGIDGYTF. The chain recombines TRBV7-9 with TRBJ1-2, with TRBD1 matching over 9 bases. The CDR3 has 14 residues. V lost 4 bases and J lost 6; bases outside the gene matches: 6. The V gene's germline CDR1 is SEHNR and CDR2 FQNEAQ (reference sequence).

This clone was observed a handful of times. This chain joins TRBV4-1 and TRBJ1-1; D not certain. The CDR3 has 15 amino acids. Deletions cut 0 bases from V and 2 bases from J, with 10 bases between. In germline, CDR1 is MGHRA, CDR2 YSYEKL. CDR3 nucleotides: TGCGCCAGCAGCCAAGAGAGACGGGGAAACACTGAAGCTTTCTTT. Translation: CASSQERRGNTEAFF.

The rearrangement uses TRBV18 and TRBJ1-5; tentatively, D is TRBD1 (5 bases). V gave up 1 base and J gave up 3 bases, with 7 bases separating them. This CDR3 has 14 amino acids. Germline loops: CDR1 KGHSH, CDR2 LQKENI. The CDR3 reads CASSPQGNNQPQHF. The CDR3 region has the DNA TGTGCCAGCTCACCACAGGGGAACAATCAGCCCCAGCATTTT.

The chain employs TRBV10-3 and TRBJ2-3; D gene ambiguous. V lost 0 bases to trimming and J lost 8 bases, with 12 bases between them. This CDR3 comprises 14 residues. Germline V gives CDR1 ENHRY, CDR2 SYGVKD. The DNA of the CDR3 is TGTGCCATCAGTGAGTCGTCCGCGCAGGTTACGCAGTATTTT. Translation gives CAISESSAQVTQYF.

DNA for the CDR3: TGTGCCAGCAGCTTAGCGGCCATGAGCACAGATACGCAGTATTTT. This sequence encodes CASSLAAMSTDTQYF. The chain combines TRBV7-2 with TRBJ2-3; D not resolved. This CDR3 comprises 15 residues. V lost 0 bases to trimming and J lost 0 bases, with 7 bases between them. From germline, CDR1 is SGHTA and CDR2 FQGNSA.

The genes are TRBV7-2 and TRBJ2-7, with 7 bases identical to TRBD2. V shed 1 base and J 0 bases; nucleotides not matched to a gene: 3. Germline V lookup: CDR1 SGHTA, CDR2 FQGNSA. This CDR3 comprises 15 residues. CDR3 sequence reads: CASSLVWTSSYEQYF. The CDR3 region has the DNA TGTGCCAGCAGCTTAGTCTGGACTAGCTCCTACGAGCAGTACTTC.

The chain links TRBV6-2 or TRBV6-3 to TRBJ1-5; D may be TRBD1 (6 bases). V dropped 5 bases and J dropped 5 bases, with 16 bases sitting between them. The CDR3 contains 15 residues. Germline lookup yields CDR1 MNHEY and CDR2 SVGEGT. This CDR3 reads CASSVHQGRHQPQHF. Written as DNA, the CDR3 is TGTGCCAGCAGTGTCCATCAGGGGAGACATCAGCCCCAGCATTTT.

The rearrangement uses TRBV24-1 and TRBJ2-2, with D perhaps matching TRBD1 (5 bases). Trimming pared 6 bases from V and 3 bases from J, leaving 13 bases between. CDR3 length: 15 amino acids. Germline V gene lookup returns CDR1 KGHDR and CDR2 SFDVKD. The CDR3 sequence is CATSRAAGHTGELFF. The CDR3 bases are TGTGCCACCAGTCGGGCGGCAGGGCACACCGGGGAGCTGTTTTTT.